This T cell receptor beta chain was observed in a study of cytomegalovirus exposure and HLA in healthy donors. Comments on this clone: Its antigen is not known.

Study results and caveats: TCR beta chains numbering 164 were designated cytomegalovirus-associated.

Repertoires were generated with immunoSEQ multiplex PCR, while TCRdb's copy carries only in-frame clones and drops some. The repertoire consists of 150,000 to 200,000 clones, with around four fifths occurring once and the leading ten covering over 2%. In germline, CDR1 is LNHDA, CDR2 SQIVND (reference sequence). This CDR3 region has 14 residues. The V and J ends lost 0 bases and 3 bases respectively, with 8 bases between them. V gene TRBV19 combines with J gene TRBJ1-2; D call uncertain. This clonotype originated in a man between 25 and 39 years old in good health and CMV-seropositive. The sequenced sample consisted of PBMCs. The CDR3 coding sequence is TGTGCCAGTAGTATAGAGGCAATTTACTATGGCTACACCTTC. Its protein is CASSIEAIYYGYTF.